One T cell receptor beta chain is described in this entry. Its antigen is still unknown. The entry originates in a study of cytomegalovirus exposure and HLA in healthy donors. Study observations and caveats: An assumption of roughly uniform sequencing depth across donors underlay the presence/absence analyses. As was reported, the classifier diagnosed cytomegalovirus status with high specificity and sensitivity. Researchers reported that a few CMV-associated chains were confirmed in vitro as CMV antigen-specific.

The CDR3 has 16 residues. V shed 5 bases and J 2 bases; nucleotides not matched to a gene: 10. Germline CDR1 reads MNHEY; CDR2 reads SMNVEV (reference sequence). At the time of sampling, donors were nominally healthy, though unrecorded immune exposures were likely. Primers included in the PCR were 60 Vbeta and 13 Jbeta primers. The protocol was immunoSEQ multiplex PCR, while the TCRdb copy is restricted to in-frame clones and leaves out a portion. The table shows around 50,000 clones, with approximately 70% occurring only once. Specimen: PBMCs. The rearrangement uses TRBV27 and TRBJ2-7; TRBD2 matches at 9 bases. This TCR was recovered from a woman between 50 and 59 years old in good health and CMV-seropositive. CDR3 coding DNA: TGTGCCAGCAGTAAGGGCCCTAGCGGGGCAGCCTACGAGCAGTACTTC. As protein: CASSKGPSGAAYEQYF.